A selection of T cell receptor beta chains follows, all from one sample in a study of cytomegalovirus exposure and HLA in healthy donors. Sequencing was performed with immunoSEQ multiplex PCR; in TCRdb, only in-frame clones are kept and a portion is missing. The sample lists about 150,000 clones, roughly 80% occurring once. Sequences were obtained from PBMCs. All receptors derive from a woman aged 25 to 39 in good health and CMV-seronegative. Both conserved end residues are part of each CDR3. The order of the fields is clone size, D gene, V gene, J gene, CDR3 DNA, CDR3 protein. The D gene is left open where the match is weak. Clone size, where shown, is once, few, many, or a class for clones that have expanded.

>once|TRBD1|TRBV7-9|TRBJ1-6
TGTGCCAGCAGCCGACAGGGGGAAAATTCACCCCTCCACTTT
CASSRQGENSPLHF
>-|-|TRBV5-1|TRBJ2-5
TGCGCCAGCACAGGCGGGGAGACCCAGTACTTC
CASTGGETQYF
>once|-|TRBV9|TRBJ2-7
TGTGCCAGCAGCCTCCTAAACAGGGCCCTCTACGAGCAGTACTTC
CASSLLNRALYEQYF
>-|-|TRBV5-1|TRBJ2-7
TGCGCCAGCAGCCTCGGTTCGAGCTCCTACGAGCAGTACTTC
CASSLGSSSYEQYF
>few|-|TRBV10-3|TRBJ1-2
TGTGCCATCAGTGACCGGGACATCTATGGCTACACCTTC
CAISDRDIYGYTF
>-|-|TRBV7-2|TRBJ1-2
TGTGCCAGCAGCTTAGAATTTGGGCGGGACTATGGCTACACCTTC
CASSLEFGRDYGYTF
>-|TRBD2|TRBV6-5|TRBJ2-5
TGTGCCAGCAGTTACGGGGCCGGGACTAGTCAGGAGACCCAGTACTTC
CASSYGAGTSQETQYF
>-|TRBD1|TRBV2|TRBJ1-5
TGTGCCAGCAGTAGAGACAGGGCTAGCAATCAGCCCCAGCATTTT
CASSRDRASNQPQHF
>few|TRBD2|TRBV18|TRBJ2-1
TGTGCCAGCTCCAAGACTAGCGGGGGCATTTGGGACAATGAGCAGTTCTTC
CASSKTSGGIWDNEQFF
>-|-|TRBV18|TRBJ1-2
TGTGCCAGCTCACGGGCAGGGGTGGCTAACTATGGCTACACCTTC
CASSRAGVANYGYTF
>once|-|TRBV9|TRBJ2-5
TGTGCCAGCACCCGAAATCCCGGAGAGACCCAGTACTTC
CASTRNPGETQYF
>few|-|TRBV7-2|TRBJ1-1
TGTGCCAGCAGCTTAGGAAGGGCGGGGACTGAAGCTTTCTTT
CASSLGRAGTEAFF
>-|-|TRBV19|TRBJ1-6
TGTGCCAGTACCCCCGCGGGGTTCTATAATTCACCCCTCCACTTT
CASTPAGFYNSPLHF
>-|-|TRBV7-9|TRBJ1-2
TGTGCCAGCAGCTTCTCAGGGCCTTATGGCTACACCTTC
CASSFSGPYGYTF
>-|-|TRBV27|TRBJ2-5
TGTGCCAGCGGCCGGACGGGGGAGTACGAGACCCAGTACTTC
CASGRTGEYETQYF
>many|TRBD1|TRBV4-1|TRBJ1-1
TGCGCCAGCAGCCAAGATCTGAGTGAGGGGGCCCCGAACACTGAAGCTTTCTTT
CASSQDLSEGAPNTEAFF
>-|TRBD2|TRBV5-1|TRBJ2-1
TGCGCCAGCAGCTTCGTGACTAGCGGGGACAATGAGCAGTTCTTC
CASSFVTSGDNEQFF
>-|TRBD1|TRBV5-1|TRBJ2-3
TGCGCCAGCAGCCCCCAGGGGGCGACCAGCACAGATACGCAGTATTTT
CASSPQGATSTDTQYF
>-|TRBD1|TRBV5-4|TRBJ1-2
TGTGCCAGCAGCTCCTTACCCACAGGGGTACATGGCTACACCTTC
CASSSLPTGVHGYTF
>once|-|TRBV14|TRBJ2-5
TGTGCCAGCAGCCAAGCACACCCGAGGGAGACCCAGTACTTC
CASSQAHPRETQYF
>-|-|TRBV15|TRBJ2-2
TGTGCCACCAGCAGAACAGGGAACACCGGGGAGCTGTTTTTT
CATSRTGNTGELFF
>-|-|TRBV7-9|TRBJ1-1
TGTTCCAGCAGCTTAAGACCCGGGGGTAACACTGAAGCTTTCTTT
CSSSLRPGGNTEAFF
>-|TRBD1|TRBV10-3|TRBJ2-5
TGTGCCATCAGCATGGGACAGACTCAAGAGACCCAGTACTTC
CAISMGQTQETQYF
>few|-|TRBV7-2|TRBJ2-1
TGTGCCAGCAGCTTAGTTGGAGGGGTAAATGAGCAGTTCTTC
CASSLVGGVNEQFF
>-|TRBD1|TRBV5-1|TRBJ1-1
TGCGCCAGCAGCTTGCAGGGGGCCCGAACTGAAGCTTTCTTT
CASSLQGARTEAFF
>-|-|TRBV4-1|TRBJ2-6
TGCGCCAGCAGCCAACGCATTGGACTGCTCTCTGGGGCCAACGTCCTGACTTTC
CASSQRIGLLSGANVLTF
>-|TRBD2|TRBV5-1|TRBJ2-1
TGCGCCAGCGGATATAGCGGGGGGGCAAATGAGCAGTTCTTC
CASGYSGGANEQFF
>-|TRBD1|TRBV2|TRBJ2-2
TGTGCCAGCAGAGGACAGGGGGCGCGGACCGGGGAGCTGTTTTTT
CASRGQGARTGELFF
>-|-|TRBV23-1|TRBJ1-2
TGCGCAAAAGGCAGGGAACCAGCGAATCCCTATGGCTACACCTTC
CAKGREPANPYGYTF
>-|-|TRBV7-2|TRBJ2-2
TGTGCCAGCAGCTTAGCTCCCCGGGGGGCCCGAGGCGGGGAGCTGTTTTTT
CASSLAPRGARGGELFF
>few|-|TRBV7-2|TRBJ2-1
TGTGCCAGCAGCTTAGCGGGGGGGCGGAGTGAGCAGTTCTTC
CASSLAGGRSEQFF
>-|TRBD2|TRBV7-7|TRBJ2-2
TGTGCCAGCAGCCTTAGCGGGGGGCAGAGCGGGGAGCTGTTTTTT
CASSLSGGQSGELFF
>-|TRBD1|TRBV19|TRBJ1-5
TGTGCCAGTAGTTCAAAAGCGGGACAGGAAAATCAGCCCCAGCATTTT
CASSSKAGQENQPQHF
>-|-|TRBV5-1|TRBJ1-1
TGCGCCAGCAGCTTGGCTGAGGGTTGGGACACTGAAGCTTTCTTT
CASSLAEGWDTEAFF
>-|-|TRBV5-1|TRBJ1-1
TGCGCCAGCAGCACCGACAGGCTGAACACTGAAGCTTTCTTT
CASSTDRLNTEAFF
>-|TRBD2|TRBV9|TRBJ2-2
TGTGCCAGCAACGCGGGGGAGCTGAACACCGGGGAGCTGTTTTTT
CASNAGELNTGELFF
>-|TRBD1|TRBV6-1|TRBJ1-5
TGTGCCAGCAGTGAAGTAGCACAGGGGTCGAATCAGCCCCAGCATTTT
CASSEVAQGSNQPQHF
>-|-|TRBV5-4|TRBJ2-4
TGTGCCAGCAGCTTGGCCGGATTTCGTTCAGGAAAAAACATTCAGTACTTC
CASSLAGFRSGKNIQYF
>-|-|TRBV5-1|TRBJ1-2
TGCGCCAGCAGCAACGGACGGACAGCTAACTATGGCTACACCTTC
CASSNGRTANYGYTF
>-|-|TRBV27|TRBJ2-1
TGTGCCATCGCCGTTAGTAGTGGCAATGAGCAGTTCTTC
CAIAVSSGNEQFF
>-|-|TRBV5-1|TRBJ2-2
TGCGCCAGCAGCGCTAGGACAGTAGGGGCCGGGGAGCTGTTTTTT
CASSARTVGAGELFF